These 11 T cell receptor beta chains came from one sample sequenced in a study of blood T cell repertoires in COVID-19. Produced via immunoSEQ multiplex PCR; TCRdb's table is partial and in-frame only. The sample lists approximately 470,000 clones; around 85% were seen once. Sequencing was performed on peripheral blood. The receptors originated from a human donor in a cohort sampled during active COVID-19.

The rearrangement joins TRBV12-5 to TRBJ2-1; 12 bases match TRBD2. The CDR3 runs to 17 residues. Germline V CDR1 and CDR2: LGHNT, FRNRAP. Unmatched junction bases numbered 9, after V lost 1 base and J lost 8 bases. The CDR3 protein is CASGLGTTSGSRDEQFF. Written as DNA, the CDR3 is TGTGCTAGTGGTTTGGGGACGACTAGCGGGAGTCGAGATGAGCAGTTCTTC.

The chain recombines TRBV24-1 with TRBJ2-7; TRBD1 agrees at 8 bases. V gave up 1 base and J gave up 4 bases; unmatched junction bases: 8. CDR1 and CDR2 from the germline V gene are KGHDR and SFDVKD. The CDR3 length is 16 residues. CDR3 in amino acids: CATSDLRTGIRYEQYF. The CDR3 nucleotides are TGTGCCACCAGTGATTTAAGGACAGGGATCCGTTACGAGCAGTACTTC.

The chain links TRBV11-3 to TRBJ2-7; D may be TRBD1 (6 bases). Germline V gene sequence: CDR1 SGHNT, CDR2 YENEEA. CDR3 length: 14 residues. Between the trimmed V and J ends, which lost 0 bases and 1 base, there was a span of 7 bases. The CDR3 sequence is CASSLEGGSYEQYF. CDR3 in DNA: TGTGCCAGCAGCTTAGAAGGGGGATCCTACGAGCAGTACTTC.

The chain is built from TRBV28 and TRBJ1-5; unclear D gene. The germline CDR1 and CDR2 sequences are MDHEN and SYDVKM. The CDR3 is made up of 15 amino acids. V was pared by 1 base and J by 0 bases, with 7 bases between. The CDR3 DNA is TGTGCCAGCAGTTTATCCCTTTATAGCAATCAGCCCCAGCATTTT. Translation: CASSLSLYSNQPQHF.

This clone came up a few times. This chain uses TRBV19 with TRBJ1-5, with 8 bases lining up with TRBD1. CDR1 is LNHDA and CDR2 is SQIVND in the germline V gene (reference sequence). The CDR3 loop spans 15 amino acids. Trimming took 0 bases from V and 5 from J; bases not matched to a gene: 3. CDR3 DNA: TGTGCCAGTAGTATAGATGGACAGGGTTATCAGCCCCAGCATTTT. Translated, it gives CASSIDGQGYQPQHF.

This clone has a handful of counts. V gene TRBV6-1 combines with J gene TRBJ1-5; 8 positions agree with TRBD1. CDR3 size: 14 residues. Germline V CDR1 and CDR2: MNHNS, SASEGT. The trim removed 6 bases at V and 8 bases at J, leaving 9 bases unmatched. The CDR3 DNA is TGTGCCAGCAGCATCGGGACAGGCTCGGAGCCCCAGCATTTT. It codes for CASSIGTGSEPQHF.

The chain joins TRBV24-1 to TRBJ2-5, with D possibly matching TRBD2 (6 bases). CDR3 length: 15 amino acids. Deletions cut 3 bases from V and 1 base from J, with 11 bases between. Germline values: CDR1 KGHDR, CDR2 SFDVKD. The CDR3: CATSDNRDFQETQYF. The CDR3 bases are TGTGCCACCAGTGATAACCGGGACTTCCAAGAGACCCAGTACTTC.

This sequence joins TRBV23-1 and TRBJ2-2; 10 nucleotides match TRBD1. TRBV23-1 is treated as an ORF (open reading frame) with a function not yet certain. This CDR3 comprises 16 residues. V was pared by 3 bases and J by 7 bases, with 8 bases of the junction left unmatched. CDR3 residues: CASSQHRDRGSGELFF. The DNA for the CDR3 is TGCGCCAGCAGTCAGCACCGGGACAGGGGTAGCGGGGAGCTGTTTTTT.

This chain uses TRBV6-6 with TRBJ2-7; D is perhaps TRBD2 (6 bases). Trimming removed 5 bases from V and 0 bases from J, with 26 bases in between. This CDR3 contains 19 residues. Germline lookup yields CDR1 MNHNY and CDR2 SVGAGI (reference sequence). The CDR3 nucleotides are TGTGCCAGCAGTCCTATGGCTAGCTCTGGGGGGATTCGCTCCTACGAGCAGTACTTC. Encoded protein: CASSPMASSGGIRSYEQYF.

This sequence joins TRBV19 and TRBJ2-3; D remains ambiguous. In germline, CDR1 is LNHDA, CDR2 SQIVND (reference sequence). The CDR3 length is 15 residues. V was cut by 3 bases and J by 2 bases, with 12 bases left in between. CDR3 sequence: CASSMATVSTDTQYF. Written as DNA, the CDR3 is TGTGCCAGTAGTATGGCTACAGTGTCCACAGATACGCAGTATTTT.

This clone was recorded only once. CDR3 sequence (DNA): TGTGCCAGCAGTTACTCAGGGGGCAATCAGCCCCAGCATTTT. Translation: CASSYSGGNQPQHF. The chain employs TRBV6-6 and TRBJ1-5; TRBD1 might be the D (5 bases). CDR1 is MNHNY and CDR2 is SVGAGI in the germline V gene (reference sequence). The CDR3 runs 14 residues. V lost 0 bases to trimming and J lost 2 bases, with 5 bases between them.